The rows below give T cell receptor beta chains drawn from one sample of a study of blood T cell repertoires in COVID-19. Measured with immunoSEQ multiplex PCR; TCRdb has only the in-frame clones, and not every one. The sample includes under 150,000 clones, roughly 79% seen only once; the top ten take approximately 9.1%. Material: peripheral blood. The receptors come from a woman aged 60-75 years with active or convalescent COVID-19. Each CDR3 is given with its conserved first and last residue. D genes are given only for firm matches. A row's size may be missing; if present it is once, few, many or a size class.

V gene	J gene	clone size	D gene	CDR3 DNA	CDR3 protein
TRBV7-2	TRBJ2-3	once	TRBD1	TGTGCCAGCAGCCCCGACAGGGGGCTTTACGATACGCAGTATTTT	CASSPDRGLYDTQYF
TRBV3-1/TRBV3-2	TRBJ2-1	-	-	TGTGCCAGCAGCCAAGATCTAGTCCGAAACAATGAGCAGTTCTTC	CASSQDLVRNNEQFF
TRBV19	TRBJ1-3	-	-	TGTGCCAGTAGTAGAGATCGGGTCTCTGGAAACACCATATATTTT	CASSRDRVSGNTIYF
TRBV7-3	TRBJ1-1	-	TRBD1	TGTGCCAGCAGCTTGACAGGGTGGAACACTGAAGCTTTCTTT	CASSLTGWNTEAFF
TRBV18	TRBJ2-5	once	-	TGTGCCAGCTCAAACCGCGGAGGGGCCCAAGAGACCCAGTACTTC	CASSNRGGAQETQYF
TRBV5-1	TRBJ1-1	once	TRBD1	TGCGCCAGCAGCATCTCGGGACAGGGTGCCACTGAAGCTTTCTTT	CASSISGQGATEAFF
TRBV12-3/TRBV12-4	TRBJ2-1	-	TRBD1	TGTGCCAGCAGTTTGGACAGGGGGCTCCAGCAGTTCTTC	CASSLDRGLQQFF
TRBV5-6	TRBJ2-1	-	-	TGTGCCAGCAGCTTGGTGGGCGGGGCCTCCTACAATGAGCAGTTCTTC	CASSLVGGASYNEQFF
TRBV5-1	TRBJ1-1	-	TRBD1	TGCGCCAGCAGCTTACAGGGGGCGCAAGCTTTCTTT	CASSLQGAQAFF
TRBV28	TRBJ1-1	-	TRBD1	TGTGCCAGCAGTTTACTTAAAACAGGGGGCACTGAAGCTTTCTTT	CASSLLKTGGTEAFF
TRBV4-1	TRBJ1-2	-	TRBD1	TGCGCCAGCAGCCATGCTTCCGGGACAGGATATGGCTACACCTTC	CASSHASGTGYGYTF
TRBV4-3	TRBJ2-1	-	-	TGCGCCAGCAGCCAAGATCTCGAGATTCTTGAGCAGTTCTTC	CASSQDLEILEQFF
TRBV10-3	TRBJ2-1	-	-	TGTGCCATCAGTGAGTCGACTCGAAAGTTGGGGGCCTTCGTCACCTATGAGCAGTTCTTC	CAISESTRKLGAFVTYEQFF
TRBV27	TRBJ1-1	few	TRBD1	TGTGCCAGCAGTGCTGGACAGGGGGCCAGTGAAGCTTTCTTT	CASSAGQGASEAFF
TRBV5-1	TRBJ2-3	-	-	TGCGCCAGCAGCTTGGTGACAGCTAGCACAGATACGCAGTATTTT	CASSLVTASTDTQYF
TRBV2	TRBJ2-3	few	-	TGTGCCAGCAGTGAAGCTGCGGCCACAGATACGCAGTATTTT	CASSEAAATDTQYF
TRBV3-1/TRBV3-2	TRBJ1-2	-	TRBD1	TGTGCCAGCAGCCAAGGGGCAGGGGGTGTTTCAAAGTACACCTTC	CASSQGAGGVSKYTF
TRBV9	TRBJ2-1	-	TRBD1	TGTGCCAGCAGCCCCGCCGGGACAGGGGAGCAGTTCTTC	CASSPAGTGEQFF
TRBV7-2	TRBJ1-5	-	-	TGTGCCAGCAGCTTAAGTCAGGGAAGGAATCAGCCCCAGCATTTT	CASSLSQGRNQPQHF
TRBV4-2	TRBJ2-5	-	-	TGTGCCAGCAGCCAAGACCAGGGGAGAACCCAGTACTTC	CASSQDQGRTQYF
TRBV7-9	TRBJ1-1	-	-	TGTGCCAGCAGCCGGGGAGGGGGGAGGAACGCTGAAGCTTTCTTT	CASSRGGGRNAEAFF
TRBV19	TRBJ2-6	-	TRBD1	TGTGCCAGTAGTTCATACAGGGGAACTGGGGCCAACGTCCTGACTTTC	CASSSYRGTGANVLTF
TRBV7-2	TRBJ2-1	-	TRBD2	TGTGCCAGCAGCCCCCCCGGCGGGACTACCATTAGTGTTGAGCAGTTCTTC	CASSPPGGTTISVEQFF
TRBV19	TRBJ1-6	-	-	TGTGCCAGTAACACAAACGGGGGGCGTTCACCCCTCCACTTT	CASNTNGGRSPLHF
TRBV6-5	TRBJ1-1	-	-	TGTGCCAGCAGCATGAACACTGAAGCTTTCTTT	CASSMNTEAFF
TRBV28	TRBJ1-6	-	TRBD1	TGTGCCAGCAGTTACAGACAGGGTCGGAATTCACCCCTCCACTTT	CASSYRQGRNSPLHF
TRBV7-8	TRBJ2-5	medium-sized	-	TGTGCCAGCAGCCCCCCACAGCTTTCCCCAGAGACCCAGTACTTC	CASSPPQLSPETQYF
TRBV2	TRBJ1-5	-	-	TGTGCCAGCAGTGGCAGAACCGATCATCCCGATAGCAATCAGCCCCAGCATTTT	CASSGRTDHPDSNQPQHF
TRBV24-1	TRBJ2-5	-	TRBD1	TGTGCCACCAGAGCGGACAGGGGATCGGGGGAGACCCAGTACTTC	CATRADRGSGETQYF
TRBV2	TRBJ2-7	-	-	TGTGCCAGCACTTCCCAGGGGTACTACGAGCAGTACTTC	CASTSQGYYEQYF
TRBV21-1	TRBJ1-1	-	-	TGTGCCAGCAGCAAAGCGGGGAGGGGATTTGGCATGAACACTGAAGCTTTCTTT	CASSKAGRGFGMNTEAFF
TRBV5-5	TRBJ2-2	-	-	TGTGCCAGCAGCTTGGGCGTCAGGGAAAGGGAGCTGTTTTTT	CASSLGVRERELFF
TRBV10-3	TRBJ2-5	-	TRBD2	TGTGCCATCAGTGAGTCGGGGCCCCAGCGGGGGGTGTACCAAGAGACCCAGTACTTC	CAISESGPQRGVYQETQYF
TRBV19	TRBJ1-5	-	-	TGTGCCAGTAGTAGGGCGGGGGGGGAAAATAGCAATCAGCCCCAGCATTTT	CASSRAGGENSNQPQHF
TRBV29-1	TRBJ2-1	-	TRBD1	TGCAGCGTTGATAGAGGGGGCCTTTCACCCGATGAGCAGTTCTTC	CSVDRGGLSPDEQFF
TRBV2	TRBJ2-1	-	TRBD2	TGTGCCAGCAAGGCGGGAGCTGGTAGAGAGCAGTTCTTC	CASKAGAGREQFF
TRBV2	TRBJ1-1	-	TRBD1	TGTGCCAGCGCTTTCAGGGGGGCGGACACTGAAGCTTTCTTT	CASAFRGADTEAFF
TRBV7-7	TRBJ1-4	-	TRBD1	TGTGCCAGCAGCCCTCGGACAGGGATAAATGAAAAACTGTTTTTT	CASSPRTGINEKLFF
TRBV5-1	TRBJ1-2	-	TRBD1	TGCGCCAGCAGCTTACAGGGGGGGACCATCTACACCTTC	CASSLQGGTIYTF
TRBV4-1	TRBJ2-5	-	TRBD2	TGCGCCAGCAGCCAAGATCCTAGCGGGGGGGTATTCCAAGAGACCCAGTACTTC	CASSQDPSGGVFQETQYF
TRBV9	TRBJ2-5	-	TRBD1	TGTGCCAGCAGCGTATCGACAGGGGGCGTTGAAGAGACCCAGTACTTC	CASSVSTGGVEETQYF
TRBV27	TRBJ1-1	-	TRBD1	TGTGCCAGCAGTCGGAGACAGGGAGGCACTGAAGCTTTCTTT	CASSRRQGGTEAFF
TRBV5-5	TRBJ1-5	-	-	TGTGCCAGCAGCTTGCTACAGGGTCAGATACAGCCCCAGCATTTT	CASSLLQGQIQPQHF
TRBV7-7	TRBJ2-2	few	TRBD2	TGTGCTAGCAGCTTCGGACTAGCGGGAGCTGCCGGGGAGCTGTTTTTT	CASSFGLAGAAGELFF